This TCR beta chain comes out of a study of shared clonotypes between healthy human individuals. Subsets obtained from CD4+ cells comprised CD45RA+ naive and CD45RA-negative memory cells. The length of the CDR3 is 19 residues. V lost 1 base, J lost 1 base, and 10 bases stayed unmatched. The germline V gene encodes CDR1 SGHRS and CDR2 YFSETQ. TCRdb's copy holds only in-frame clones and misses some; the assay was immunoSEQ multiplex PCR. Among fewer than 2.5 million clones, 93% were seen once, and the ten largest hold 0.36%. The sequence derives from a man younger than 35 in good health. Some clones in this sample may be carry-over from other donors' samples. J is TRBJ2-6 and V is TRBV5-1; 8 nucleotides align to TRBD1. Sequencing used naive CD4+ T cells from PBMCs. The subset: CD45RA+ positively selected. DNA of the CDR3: TGCGCCAGCAGCTTGTTCCAGGGGGCAATTCTTTCTGGGGCCAACGTCCTGACTTTC. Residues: CASSLFQGAILSGANVLTF.